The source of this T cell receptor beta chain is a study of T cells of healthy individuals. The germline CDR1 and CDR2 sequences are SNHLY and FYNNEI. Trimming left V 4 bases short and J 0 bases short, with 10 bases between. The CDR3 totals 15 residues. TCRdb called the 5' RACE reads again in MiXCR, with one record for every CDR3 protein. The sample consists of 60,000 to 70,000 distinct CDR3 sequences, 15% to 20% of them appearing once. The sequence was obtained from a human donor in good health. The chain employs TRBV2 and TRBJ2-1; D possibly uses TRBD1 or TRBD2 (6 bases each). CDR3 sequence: CASSGGASSYNEQFF. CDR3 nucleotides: TGTGCCAGCAGTGGGGGGGCGAGCTCCTACAATGAGCAGTTCTTC.